What follows are 6 T cell receptor beta chains derived from one specimen sequenced in a study of beta chain features in type 1 diabetes. Study results and limitations: Among all four CD4+ subsets, Type 1 diabetes patients had TCRB CDR3s that were moderately but significantly shorter.

Sequenced material consisted of expressed TCRB transcripts (all of the isolated RNA was reverse transcribed). The assay was immunoSEQ multiplex PCR, and TCRdb's table has in-frame clones only and misses some. Among some 660,000 clones listed, about 14% were seen once. These receptors have no identified antigens. Sequencing was done on a sample of naive CD4+ T cells from blood. The origin of the receptors is a man aged 18-30 years with type 1 diabetes.

This clone has more than one count but fewer than ten. The chain uses TRBV4-3 and TRBJ1-2; no clear D. Germline CDR1 LGHNA, CDR2 YSLEER. CDR3 length: 13 residues. V lost 1 base and J lost 5, with 8 bases in between. CDR3 DNA: TGCGCCAGCAGCCAAGTACCGAATTATGGCTACACCTTC. This encodes CASSQVPNYGYTF.

CDR3 sequence (DNA): TGTGCCAGCAGTATTGGACAGGTTAACACCGGGGAGCTGTTTTTT. Its protein product is CASSIGQVNTGELFF. J is TRBJ2-2 and V is TRBV27; TRBD1 agrees at 7 bases. The CDR3 is 15 amino acids. Germline CDR1 and CDR2: MNHEY and SMNVEV (reference sequence). V was clipped by 5 bases and J by 2 bases; unmatched bases: 5.

This clone was picked up a small number of times. V is TRBV18 and J is TRBJ1-1; tentatively, D is TRBD1 (5 bases). Trimming took off 0 bases at V and 0 bases at J, with 8 bases between the two ends. The CDR3 contains 15 residues. Germline CDR1 KGHSH, CDR2 LQKENI. The CDR3 here is CASSPPGRLNTEAFF. CDR3 coding DNA: TGTGCCAGCTCACCACCGGGACGGTTGAACACTGAAGCTTTCTTT.

Note on this clone: Germline and junction disagree at one end, which may indicate a read error. The rearrangement joins TRBV7-7 to TRBJ2-2, with D possibly matching TRBD1 (6 bases). This CDR3 has 17 residues. Germline V gives CDR1 SSHAT, CDR2 FNYEAQ (reference sequence). Here the CDR3 DNA reads TGTGCTAGCAGCTTAGCGCGAGGACAGTCGAACACCGGGGAGCTGTTTTTT. As protein: CASSLARGQSNTGELFF.

The chain employs TRBV29-1 and TRBJ2-1; 8 positions match TRBD1. J lost 6 bases, V lost 7 bases, and 11 bases had no gene match. There are 14 residues in the CDR3. The germline V gene encodes CDR1 SQVTM and CDR2 ANQGSEA. CDR3 sequence reads: CSALRTGPPNEQFF. The CDR3 coding sequence is TGCAGCGCCCTAAGGACAGGGCCCCCCAATGAGCAGTTCTTC.

This clone appeared a few times. The chain carries TRBV28 and TRBJ1-6; TRBD1 might be the D (6 bases). Germline V lookup: CDR1 MDHEN, CDR2 SYDVKM. The germline V and J ends were trimmed by 2 bases and 10 bases, with 18 bases remaining between them. CDR3 size: 16 residues. CDR3 DNA: TGTGCCAGCAGTTTAGATCGGGGGCCCCCGGGCTCACCCCTCCACTTT. This codes for CASSLDRGPPGSPLHF.